This T cell receptor (beta chain) was profiled in a study of cytomegalovirus exposure and HLA in healthy donors. Study context: From some 180 million T cells, an earlier analysis saw approximately 110 million unique TCR beta sequences. Study results and limitations: Associated with HLA alleles at 0.05 false discovery rate in a later analysis were over 15,000 TCR beta sequences. In a later analysis, V- and J-gene trimming of beta chains associated with a DCLRE1C missense variant, replicated independently. For most TCR beta V segments, an earlier analysis put the productive rate at about 87% or about 30% of the time.

PCR amplification relied on 60 Vbeta primers (plus 13 Jbeta primers). Assay: immunoSEQ multiplex PCR; the TCRdb copy retains only in-frame clones and omits some. The sample includes approximately 150,000 clones, around 68% of them seen just once. This CDR3 is built from 15 residues. The V gene lost 0 bases and the J gene lost 5 bases, with 13 bases spanning the gap. In germline, CDR1 is MNHNS, CDR2 SASEGT. Note on this clone: Its antigen is not known.

Sequenced input: PBMCs. The V and J genes are TRBV6-1 and TRBJ1-2; tentative D call: TRBD1 (5 bases). The sequence was collected from a middle-aged man in good health and CMV-seronegative. CDR3: CASSEAQGGKYGYTF. Here the CDR3 DNA reads TGTGCCAGCAGTGAAGCCCAGGGAGGCAAATATGGCTACACCTTC.